Following are 20 T cell receptor beta chains from one sample sequenced in a study of control samples from healthy donors and cancer patients. Assay used: immunoSEQ multiplex PCR; TCRdb lists only in-frame clones, some missing. The data contain under 200,000 clones, roughly nine tenths of them singletons. Sample: blood. The receptors shown here come from a woman aged 25 to 39 in good health.

This clone showed up just once. The chain joins TRBV5-1 to TRBJ2-6; the D call may be TRBD1 or TRBD2 (5 bases each). CDR1 SGHRS and CDR2 YFSETQ come from the germline V gene. The CDR3 covers 16 residues. Trimming removed 0 bases from V and 0 bases from J, with 7 bases in between. The CDR3 DNA sequence: TGCGCCAGCAGCTTGGACGGGACCTCTGGGGCCAACGTCCTGACTTTC. Translated: CASSLDGTSGANVLTF.

This chain links TRBV7-2 with TRBJ1-1; TRBD1 might be the D (6 bases). Trimming pared 7 bases from V and 0 bases from J, leaving 15 bases between. The germline V gene has CDR1 SGHTA and CDR2 FQGNSA. The CDR3 spans 15 residues. The CDR3 nucleotides read TGTGCCAGCACCCCGGGACACCAAATGAACACTGAAGCTTTCTTT. Translation gives CASTPGHQMNTEAFF.

The chain links TRBV6-6 to TRBJ2-5; TRBD1 matches 9 bases. The germline V gene has CDR1 MNHNY and CDR2 SVGAGI (reference sequence). Trimming at V came to 5 bases and at J to 3 bases, leaving 4 bases not matched to a gene. This CDR3 contains 14 residues. The CDR3 loop reads CASSRDRAKETQYF. The CDR3 DNA reads as TGTGCCAGCAGTCGGGACAGGGCGAAAGAGACCCAGTACTTC.

The V call is TRBV27, the J call TRBJ1-6; D is ambiguous. The CDR3 is 12 residues long. Trimming took off 3 bases at V and 9 bases at J, with 6 bases between the two ends. In germline, CDR1 is MNHEY, CDR2 SMNVEV (reference sequence). The CDR3: CASSLRGSPLHF. CDR3 sequence (DNA): TGTGCCAGCAGTTTGCGGGGTTCACCCCTCCACTTT.

The V and J genes are TRBV28 and TRBJ1-6; unclear D gene. Germline V gene sequence: CDR1 MDHEN, CDR2 SYDVKM. This CDR3 region has 16 residues. The V gene lost 2 bases and the J gene lost 0 bases, with 8 bases spanning the gap. CDR3 residues: CASSLPSSSYNSPLHF. The CDR3 nucleotides are TGTGCCAGCAGTTTACCGTCTAGCTCCTATAATTCACCCCTCCACTTT.

This sequence joins TRBV24-1 and TRBJ2-3, with 8 bases fitting TRBD2. The V segment lost 4 bases and the J segment 3 bases; nucleotides outside the gene matches: 14. The CDR3 spans 18 residues. Germline lookup yields CDR1 KGHDR and CDR2 SFDVKD. The CDR3 region is CATSDLPKSGSGTDTQYF. CDR3 coding DNA: TGTGCCACCAGTGACCTCCCGAAAAGCGGGAGTGGAACAGATACGCAGTATTTT.

V gene TRBV11-2 combines with J gene TRBJ1-4, with 7 bases that match TRBD1. V was clipped by 1 base and J by 2 bases; unmatched bases: 4. This CDR3 has 16 amino acids. Per the germline V gene, CDR1 is SGHAT and CDR2 is FQNNGV. For the CDR3, the DNA is TGTGCCAGCAGCTTAGGAGGGGGCGAGACTAATGAAAAACTGTTTTTT. Protein product: CASSLGGGETNEKLFF.

The J gene is TRBJ1-2, the V gene TRBV28; maybe TRBD1 (5 bases). The CDR3 spans 13 residues. Germline CDR1 MDHEN, CDR2 SYDVKM. The V end was cut by 1 base, the J end by 3 bases, with 6 bases between. CDR3: CASSLYRHYGYTF. The CDR3 nucleotides read TGTGCCAGCAGTTTATACAGGCACTATGGCTACACCTTC.

This chain connects TRBV19 to TRBJ1-6; no firm D call. The V and J ends lost 3 bases and 10 bases respectively, with 13 bases between them. Per the germline V gene, CDR1 is LNHDA and CDR2 is SQIVND (reference sequence). The CDR3 sequence is 14 residues long. The CDR3 sequence: CASSMGRARSPLHF. The CDR3 DNA follows: TGTGCCAGTAGTATGGGTAGGGCGAGATCACCCCTCCACTTT. The full variable domain, in which reference TRBV19 and TRBJ1-6 provide the parts outside the CDR3, is DGGITQSPKYLFRKEGQNVTLSCEQNLNHDAMYWYRQDPGQGLRLIYYSQIVNDFQKGDIAEGYSVSREKKESFPLTVTSAQKNPTAFYLCASSMGRARSPLHFGNGTRLTVT.

V gene TRBV11-3 combines with J gene TRBJ2-3; 7 nucleotides agree with TRBD2. This CDR3 comprises 16 residues. Germline V gene sequence: CDR1 SGHNT, CDR2 YENEEA. J was trimmed by 1 base and V by 3 bases; bases with no gene match: 7. Here the CDR3 DNA reads TGTGCCAGCAGCTTCTCGGGGAGGGCCGGCACAGATACGCAGTATTTT. Amino acid sequence: CASSFSGRAGTDTQYF. The variable domain in full, completed from reference TRBV11-3 and TRBJ2-3, reads EAGVVQSPRYKIIEKKQPVAFWCNPISGHNTLYWYLQNLGQGPELLIRYENEEAVDDSQLPKDRFSAERLKGVDSTLKIQPAELGDSAVYLCASSFSGRAGTDTQYFGPGTRLTVL.

This sequence joins TRBV27 and TRBJ2-3; 7 bases are a match to TRBD2. This CDR3 is built from 14 residues. CDR1 is MNHEY and CDR2 is SMNVEV in the germline V gene (reference sequence). The V segment lost 11 bases and the J segment 4 bases; nucleotides outside the gene matches: 12. As DNA, the CDR3 is TGTGCCGGGGCAGACCGGGAGGTCTCAGATACGCAGTATTTT. Its translation: CAGADREVSDTQYF.

The chain is built from TRBV7-8 and TRBJ2-1; D perhaps matches TRBD2 (6 bases). This CDR3 is 16 amino acids long. The V gene's germline CDR1 is SGHVS and CDR2 FQNEAQ. Deletions cut 2 bases from V and 2 bases from J, with 13 bases between. This CDR3 is CASSLWGTRAYNEQFF. The CDR3 coding sequence is TGTGCCAGCAGCTTATGGGGGACTCGGGCCTACAATGAGCAGTTCTTC.

The chain couples TRBV5-4 to TRBJ1-3; 9 bases agree with TRBD1. CDR1 is SGHNT, CDR2 YYREEE, per germline (reference sequence). The length of the CDR3 is 16 residues. The V gene end was trimmed by 4 bases and the J gene end by 0 bases; junction bases not matched to a gene: 5. CDR3 DNA sequence: TGTGCCAGCAGCGAACAGGGGGCCCTCTCTGGAAACACCATATATTTT. This encodes CASSEQGALSGNTIYF.

CDR3 coding DNA: TGCGCCAGCAGCTTAACAGTCTCTGGGGCCAACGTCCTGACTTTC. It encodes CASSLTVSGANVLTF. The chain links TRBV5-1 to TRBJ2-6; no definite D call. This CDR3 spans 15 amino acids. V lost 2 bases, J lost 0 bases, and 6 bases lay in between. Germline V gene sequence: CDR1 SGHRS, CDR2 YFSETQ.

This rearrangement joins TRBV7-8 to TRBJ1-2; 9 bases fit TRBD1. V was clipped by 2 bases and J by 3 bases; unmatched bases: 4. In germline, CDR1 is SGHVS, CDR2 FQNEAQ. This CDR3 comprises 15 residues. CDR3 amino acids: CASSLRGQGYYGYTF. As DNA, the CDR3 is TGTGCCAGCAGCTTACGTGGACAGGGGTACTATGGCTACACCTTC.

The gene calls are TRBV4-1 and TRBJ2-7; 7 positions agree with TRBD2. CDR3 length: 17 residues. J lost 0 bases, V lost 3 bases, and 11 bases had no gene match. From germline, CDR1 is MGHRA and CDR2 YSYEKL. CDR3 region: CASSHPGISGSSYEQYF. The CDR3 coding sequence is TGCGCCAGCAGCCACCCCGGCATTAGCGGGTCCTCCTACGAGCAGTACTTC.

For this clone: Other nucleotide sequences from this sample produce the same CDR3. The chain employs TRBV6-1 and TRBJ1-3; D is perhaps TRBD1 (6 bases). The CDR3 loop spans 15 amino acids. V was clipped by 2 bases and J by 3 bases, with 11 bases between them. The germline V gene has CDR1 MNHNS and CDR2 SASEGT. The CDR3 region is CASSEFVRGGNTIYF. CDR3 sequence (DNA): TGTGCCAGCAGTGAATTCGTCAGGGGTGGAAACACCATATATTTT.

Turning to this clone: At the DNA level, this CDR3 is encoded by other sequences in the same sample as well. The genes are TRBV11-3 and TRBJ2-5; no firm D call. There are 12 residues in the CDR3. Trimming removed 1 base at V and 4 bases at J, with 4 bases between. Germline CDR1 SGHNT, CDR2 YENEEA. CDR3 nucleotides: TGTGCCAGCAGCTTAGGCCGAGAGACCCAGTACTTC. Amino acid sequence: CASSLGRETQYF.

CDR3 coding DNA: TGCAGTGCCGACTATGGCTACACCTTC. The encoded protein is CSADYGYTF. V and J are TRBV20-1 and TRBJ1-2; D unresolved. Trimming removed 6 bases at V and 3 bases at J, with 2 bases between. The CDR3 covers 9 residues. The germline V gene encodes CDR1 DFQATT and CDR2 SNEGSKA (reference sequence).

The chain employs TRBV7-3 and TRBJ1-1; 10 nucleotides agree with TRBD1. Germline V gene lookup returns CDR1 SGHTA and CDR2 FQGTGA. This CDR3 contains 13 residues. The V and J ends lost 5 bases and 11 bases, in that order; junction bases with no gene match: 8. The CDR3 sequence is CASSPGQGLGAFF. The CDR3 DNA sequence: TGTGCCAGCAGCCCGGGACAGGGGTTGGGGGCTTTCTTT.